This TCR beta chain emerged from a study of blood T cell repertoires in COVID-19. The data were produced by immunoSEQ multiplex PCR, yet TCRdb's version contains in-frame clones alone and is incomplete. The sample gives a few hundred thousand clones, over 85% of which show up once; approximately 2.9% is in the top ten. The V gene lost 0 bases and the J gene lost 0 bases, with 15 bases spanning the gap. CDR3 length: 17 amino acids. CDR1 is SGDLS, CDR2 YYNGEE, per germline. The gene calls are TRBV9 and TRBJ1-2, with D unresolved. Input material: PBMCs or T cells enriched from blood (not recorded which). The TCR comes from a woman aged 50 to 60 who had been exposed to COVID-19. CDR3 DNA sequence: TGTGCCAGCAGCGTAGGACCTGTAGACGGGACTAACTATGGCTACACCTTC. Protein sequence: CASSVGPVDGTNYGYTF.